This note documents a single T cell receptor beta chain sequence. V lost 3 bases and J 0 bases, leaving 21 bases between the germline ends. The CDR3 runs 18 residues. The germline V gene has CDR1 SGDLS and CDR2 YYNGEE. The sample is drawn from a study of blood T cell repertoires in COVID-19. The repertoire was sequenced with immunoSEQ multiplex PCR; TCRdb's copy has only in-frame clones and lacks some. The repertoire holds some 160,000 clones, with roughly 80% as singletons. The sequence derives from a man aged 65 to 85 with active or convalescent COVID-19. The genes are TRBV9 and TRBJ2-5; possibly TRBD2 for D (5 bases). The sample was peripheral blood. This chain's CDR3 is CASSESSATYDYQETQYF. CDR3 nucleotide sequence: TGTGCCAGCAGCGAGAGTAGCGCAACCTACGACTACCAAGAGACCCAGTACTTC. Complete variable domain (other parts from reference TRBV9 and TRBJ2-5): DSGVTQTPKHLITATGQRVTLRCSPRSGDLSVYWYQQSLDQGLQFLIQYYNGEERAKGNILERFSAQQFPDLHSELNLSSLELGDSALYFCASSESSATYDYQETQYFGPGTRLLVL.